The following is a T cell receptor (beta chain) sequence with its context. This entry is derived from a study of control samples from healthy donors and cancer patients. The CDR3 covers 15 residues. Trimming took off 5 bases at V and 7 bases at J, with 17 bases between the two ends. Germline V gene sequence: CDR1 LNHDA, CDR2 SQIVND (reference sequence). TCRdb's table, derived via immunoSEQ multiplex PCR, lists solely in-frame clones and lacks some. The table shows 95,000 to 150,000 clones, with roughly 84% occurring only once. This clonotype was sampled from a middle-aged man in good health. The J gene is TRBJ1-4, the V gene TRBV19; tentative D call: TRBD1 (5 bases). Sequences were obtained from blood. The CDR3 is CASSVLPQGGEKLFF. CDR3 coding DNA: TGTGCCAGTAGTGTCTTACCCCAGGGCGGTGAAAAACTGTTTTTT. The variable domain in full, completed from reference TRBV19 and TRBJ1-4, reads DGGITQSPKYLFRKEGQNVTLSCEQNLNHDAMYWYRQDPGQGLRLIYYSQIVNDFQKGDIAEGYSVSREKKESFPLTVTSAQKNPTAFYLCASSVLPQGGEKLFFGSGTQLSVL.